This is a list of T cell receptor beta chains from one sample in a study of T-cell memory formation after mild COVID-19. Via MiXCR, TCRdb re-called the 5' RACE reads, giving one row per CDR3 protein. This table has 340,000 or so distinct CDR3 sequences, roughly 13% appearing once. Input material: PBMCs or a T cell subset sorted from them (not recorded which). The receptors derive from a man aged 18 to 35 who had mild COVID-19 (a few samples of this study predate the infection). Cell type and time point are not known. The CDR3 runs from the conserved cysteine through the conserved F or W. The order of the fields is clone size, J gene, D gene, V gene, CDR3 protein, CDR3 DNA. The D gene is left open where the match is weak. Clone sizes are given selectively: once, few, many, or a class where the clone is expanded.

>.|TRBJ2-3|.|TRBV5-1
CASSLPRGSTDTQYF
TGCGCCAGCAGCTTGCCAAGGGGTAGCACAGATACGCAGTATTTT
>few|TRBJ2-3|.|TRBV4-3
CASGRGLTDTQYF
TGCGCCAGCGGGCGGGGGCTGACAGATACGCAGTATTTT
>.|TRBJ2-7|.|TRBV20-1
CSARRQGGPIYEQYF
TGCAGTGCTAGGAGGCAGGGGGGTCCAATCTACGAGCAGTACTTC
>many|TRBJ2-5|.|TRBV20-1
CSARDVGRTGTQYF
TGCAGTGCTAGAGATGTGGGCAGAACTGGGACCCAGTACTTC
>few|TRBJ1-4|TRBD1|TRBV12-3/TRBV12-4
CASRTTGGANEKLFF
TGTGCCAGCAGGACGACAGGGGGAGCTAATGAAAAACTGTTTTTT
>.|TRBJ2-7|.|TRBV20-1
CSARTPQYEQYF
TGCAGTGCTCGAACGCCCCAATACGAGCAGTACTTC
>.|TRBJ2-7|TRBD1|TRBV6-2/TRBV6-3
CASSKQGVGEQYF
TGTGCCAGCAGCAAACAGGGGGTCGGCGAGCAGTACTTC
>few|TRBJ2-2|TRBD2|TRBV12-3/TRBV12-4
CASIKLAGGNTGELFF
TGTGCCAGCATAAAACTAGCGGGGGGAAACACCGGGGAGCTGTTTTTT
>.|TRBJ1-5|.|TRBV20-1
CSASFWGDLSNQPQHF
TGCAGTGCTAGTTTTTGGGGAGACCTTAGCAATCAGCCCCAGCATTTT
>few|TRBJ1-2|TRBD1|TRBV4-1
CASSQVGTGGRGYTF
TGCGCCAGCAGCCAAGTCGGGACAGGGGGACGGGGCTACACCTTC
>few|TRBJ1-6|.|TRBV11-2
CASSLLFSPLHF
TGTGCCAGCAGCCTCCTTTTTTCACCCCTCCACTTT
>.|TRBJ1-4|TRBD1|TRBV18
CASSPGGSANEKLFF
TGTGCCAGCTCGCCAGGGGGATCAGCTAATGAAAAACTGTTTTTT
>.|TRBJ2-1|TRBD1|TRBV15
CATSRGDRSSVDEQFF
TGTGCCACCAGCAGAGGGGACAGGTCATCGGTCGATGAGCAGTTCTTC
>few|TRBJ2-1|.|TRBV7-8
CASSEHTSWWGNEQFF
TGTGCCAGCAGCGAACATACTAGCTGGTGGGGCAATGAGCAGTTCTTC
>few|TRBJ2-5|.|TRBV7-2
CASSFKVTEGQETQYF
TGTGCCAGCAGTTTCAAGGTTACTGAGGGCCAAGAGACCCAGTACTTC
>.|TRBJ2-3|TRBD2|TRBV12-3/TRBV12-4
CASSPRLAGTDTQYF
TGTGCCAGCAGTCCCAGACTAGCGGGGACAGATACGCAGTATTTT
>few|TRBJ1-6|TRBD1|TRBV4-3
CASSQEAANRGNSPLHF
TGCGCCAGCAGCCAAGAGGCGGCCAACAGGGGGAATTCACCCCTCCACTTT
>.|TRBJ2-3|TRBD2|TRBV5-6
CASSPPSGGAPDTQYF
TGTGCCAGCAGCCCACCCAGCGGGGGGGCCCCAGATACGCAGTATTTT
>.|TRBJ1-2|.|TRBV20-1
CSARVGERYGYTF
TGCAGTGCTAGAGTAGGGGAGAGGTATGGCTACACCTTC
>.|TRBJ2-4|.|TRBV6-6
CASNIREAKNIQYF
TGTGCCAGCAATATACGGGAGGCCAAAAACATTCAGTACTTC
>.|TRBJ2-2|TRBD1|TRBV10-3
CAISEWGQGAGNTGELFF
TGTGCCATCAGTGAATGGGGACAGGGCGCGGGGAACACCGGGGAGCTGTTTTTT
>.|TRBJ1-1|TRBD1|TRBV6-1
CASSEADRGQTEAFF
TGTGCCAGCAGTGAAGCTGACAGGGGGCAGACTGAAGCTTTCTTT
>many|TRBJ1-2|.|TRBV12-3/TRBV12-4
CASSQNYGYTF
TGTGCCAGCAGTCAGAACTATGGCTACACCTTC
>.|TRBJ2-2|.|TRBV5-6
CASSLAGRRAGELFF
TGTGCCAGCAGCTTGGCGGGCCGGCGAGCCGGGGAGCTGTTTTTT
>few|TRBJ1-1|.|TRBV4-1
CASSQTGISEAFF
TGCGCCAGCAGCCAAACAGGGATCTCTGAAGCTTTCTTT
>.|TRBJ2-3|.|TRBV9
CASSGGPYYGSSTDTQYF
TGTGCCAGCAGCGGAGGACCTTACTACGGATCTAGCACAGATACGCAGTATTTT
>many|TRBJ2-2|.|TRBV12-3/TRBV12-4
CASSLGEHAGELFF
TGTGCCAGCAGTTTGGGTGAGCACGCCGGGGAGCTGTTTTTT
>few|TRBJ2-3|.|TRBV7-9
CAGGADTQYF
TGTGCCGGAGGGGCAGATACGCAGTATTTT
>.|TRBJ1-1|.|TRBV5-1
CASSPIRLNTEAFF
TGCGCCAGCAGCCCTATTCGTCTGAACACTGAAGCTTTCTTT
>few|TRBJ2-2|TRBD2|TRBV4-1
CASSQEGYSGGGELFF
TGCGCCAGCAGCCAAGAAGGTTACTCGGGGGGCGGGGAGCTGTTTTTT
>few|TRBJ2-5|TRBD2|TRBV5-1
CASSLDLAGVQETQYF
TGCGCCAGCAGCTTGGACCTAGCGGGGGTGCAAGAGACCCAGTACTTC
>few|TRBJ2-1|.|TRBV11-3
CASSLGQLHEQFF
TGTGCCAGCAGCTTAGGGCAGCTGCATGAGCAGTTCTTC
>few|TRBJ1-1|.|TRBV5-1
CASSLSLLGDSNTEAFF
TGCGCCAGCAGCTTAAGTCTATTAGGAGACTCGAACACTGAAGCTTTCTTT
>many|TRBJ1-5|.|TRBV29-1
CSASDGILGNQPQHF
TGCAGCGCCTCGGACGGGATCTTGGGCAATCAGCCCCAGCATTTT
>.|TRBJ1-1|.|TRBV6-5
CASTGDGGEAFF
TGTGCCAGCACCGGGGACGGCGGTGAAGCTTTCTTT
>.|TRBJ1-5|TRBD1|TRBV18
CASSPAIGGRGQPQHF
TGTGCCAGCTCACCAGCTATAGGGGGCCGGGGTCAGCCCCAGCATTTT
>few|TRBJ2-5|.|TRBV12-3/TRBV12-4
CASSLVQGQTQYF
TGTGCCAGCAGTTTGGTCCAGGGCCAGACCCAGTACTTC
>many|TRBJ2-3|TRBD2|TRBV20-1
CSARPPSGDITDTQYF
TGCAGTGCTAGACCCCCTAGCGGGGACATCACAGATACGCAGTATTTT
>few|TRBJ2-1|.|TRBV7-9
CASSDGRKGAYNEQFF
TGTGCCAGCAGCGACGGACGGAAGGGAGCATACAATGAGCAGTTCTTC
>.|TRBJ2-1|.|TRBV12-3/TRBV12-4
CASSLGGENNEQFF
TGTGCCAGCAGTTTAGGAGGGGAGAACAATGAGCAGTTCTTC
>few|TRBJ1-5|.|TRBV28
CASRRPEGNQPQHF
TGTGCCAGCAGGCGACCAGAGGGCAATCAGCCCCAGCATTTT
>.|TRBJ2-5|TRBD1|TRBV7-9
CASSRFGTDYQETQYF
TGTGCCAGCAGCCGGTTCGGGACAGACTACCAAGAGACCCAGTACTTC
>.|TRBJ1-1|.|TRBV5-1
CASSLIDSLNTEAFF
TGCGCCAGCAGCTTGATAGACAGCCTGAACACTGAAGCTTTCTTT
>.|TRBJ1-1|.|TRBV7-3
CASSARRHTEAFF
TGTGCCAGCAGCGCTCGGCGACACACTGAAGCTTTCTTT
>many|TRBJ1-6|.|TRBV12-3/TRBV12-4
CASRLEADSPLHF
TGTGCCAGCAGGTTGGAAGCTGATTCACCCCTCCACTTT
>few|TRBJ2-3|TRBD1|TRBV5-1
CASSSGTGAGTDTQYF
TGCGCCAGCAGCTCCGGGACAGGGGCCGGCACAGATACGCAGTATTTT
>few|TRBJ2-1|.|TRBV6-5
CASHGGNEQFF
TGTGCCAGTCATGGGGGCAATGAGCAGTTCTTC
>.|TRBJ2-1|.|TRBV24-1
CASSRGSGYNEQFF
TGTGCCTCCAGCCGAGGTTCGGGCTACAATGAGCAGTTCTTC
>.|TRBJ1-1|.|TRBV15
CATSRGGAGSTEAFF
TGTGCCACCAGCAGAGGGGGGGCTGGGTCCACTGAAGCTTTCTTT
>few|TRBJ1-1|.|TRBV6-5
CASRDRDAQAFF
TGTGCCAGCAGGGACCGTGATGCCCAAGCTTTCTTT
>few|TRBJ2-2|TRBD2|TRBV20-1
CSARDALAGGELFF
TGCAGTGCTAGAGATGCGTTAGCGGGGGGGGAGCTGTTTTTT
>few|TRBJ1-1|.|TRBV6-2/TRBV6-3
CASSYGAPTEAFF
TGTGCCAGCAGTTACGGGGCTCCCACTGAAGCTTTCTTT
>few|TRBJ1-1|.|TRBV7-9
CASSLRDTNTEAFF
TGTGCCAGCAGCTTGAGGGACACAAACACTGAAGCTTTCTTT
>.|TRBJ2-7|TRBD1|TRBV7-9
CASSFDRESFYEQYF
TGTGCCAGCAGCTTCGACAGGGAGAGCTTCTACGAGCAGTACTTC
>few|TRBJ1-2|TRBD1|TRBV3-1
CASSHETGNYGYTF
TGTGCCAGCAGCCACGAGACAGGGAACTATGGCTACACCTTC
>many|TRBJ2-3|.|TRBV4-3
CASSQVSGEGTDTQYF
TGCGCCAGCAGCCAAGTCTCTGGGGAGGGCACAGATACGCAGTATTTT
>.|TRBJ1-1|.|TRBV19
CASSIGMAEAFF
TGTGCCAGTAGTATAGGGATGGCTGAAGCTTTCTTT